The entry below gives a single TCR beta chain sequence along with its context. Its binding antigen is unknown. The input lacks base qualities; no much larger clone sits a single base away. A distance of 25 bases separates the germline ends of V and J, which lose 7 bases and 0 bases respectively. CDR1 and CDR2 are read off the germline V gene as MDHEN and SYDVKM. The CDR3 runs 19 residues from the cysteine to the phenylalanine. CDR3 DNA only is kept here, 57 bases in frame from base 1. This record belongs to a study of Ad26.COV2.S vaccination and SARS-CoV-2 variants (TCRdb year 2021). About the study as a whole: Vaccine-arm donors were drawn from COV1001, a multicentre, randomized, double-blind, placebo-controlled phase I-IIa trial of Ad26.COV2.S in healthy adults. Participants in the trial were split at random into five groups of five each, receiving low-dose or high-dose Ad26.COV2.S once or twice, or else placebo on both occasions. Sequencing of the TCRbeta repertoire served to evaluate the specificity and breadth of SARS-CoV-2-reactive T cell receptors following Ad26.COV2.S vaccination. The TCR-sequenced set comprised about 32 samples: roughly 19 Ad26.COV2.S vaccine recipients, 5 placebo recipients and 8 SARS-CoV-2 convalescent individuals. Blinding of investigators to trial group allocation was maintained during experiments and outcome assessment. Ad26.COV2.S was administered intramuscularly at 5 x 10^10 or 1 x 10^11 viral particles, either as a single shot or as two shots given 56 days apart.

Here is what the overall study found, with its caveats: Compared with placebo recipients, Ad26.COV2.S recipients showed higher spike-specific TCR breadth (P = 0.0014). Vaccine and placebo recipients had comparable non-spike TCR breadth, which fits with the vaccine containing only spike. After vaccination, substantial breadth of spike-specific CD8+ and CD4+ T cell responses was reported. The authors noted that total T cell responses may have been underestimated by the TCR breadth and depth analyses. The study was not powered to compare responses between vaccine doses or regimens.

The immunoSEQ Assay was used to sequence TCRbeta CDR3 regions. After extraction, genomic DNA underwent amplification by bias-controlled multiplex PCR, followed by high-throughput sequencing. As for the authors' bioinformatics: Collapsing and filtering of sequences were performed to quantify the absolute abundance of each unique TCRbeta CDR3 region. T cell fraction was estimated by normalizing TCRbeta template counts to usable DNA, with usable DNA measured through amplification of reference genes found in all nucleated cells. Repertoire TCRs were annotated as SARS-CoV-2-specific by exact matching of V gene, CDR3 amino acid sequence and J gene to a known reactive TCR set. The reference SARS-CoV-2 TCR set came from MIRA and was filtered for enrichment in COVID-19-positive ImmuneCODE repertoires, removing public or cross-reactive TCRs. Drawing on the MIRA antigens, annotated TCRs were analysed further at the level of specific ORF or position within ORF. Depth was the summed frequency of annotated unique rearrangements, while breadth was defined as annotated unique rearrangements over total unique productive rearrangements. Two-sided Wilcoxon rank-sum tests were used to compare TCR breadth between groups. Sourced from immuneACCESS, this table was stored by TCRdb with only in-frame sequences that have V and J called. A share of the clones is absent; for the studies checked, an unresolved V gene accounts for under half, and the remainder has no known explanation. D and trimming come from the DNA, and the V and J calls and clone size come from that table. This sample comprises nearly 400,000 clones, approximately 91% of them detected only once. Of the sample, under 2% is held by the ten largest clones.

The sample's treatment or condition, from its label and the paper: some 19 received Ad26.COV2.S at low or high dose, single or two shots; 5 received placebo; per-sample allocation not given. For vaccine and placebo recipients, the sequenced repertoires came from samples collected on day 63 after the first injection. In Cohort 1b, more than 20 adults aged 18-55 years were enrolled at a single site in Boston, USA, between 29 July and 7 August 2020. Ad26.COV2.S was a replication-incompetent adenovirus type 26 vector expressing a prefusion-stabilized SARS-CoV-2 spike protein from the original Wuhan strain.

The rearrangement combines TRBV28 with TRBJ1-3; possibly the D gene is TRBD1, per 6 matching bases. This TCR derives from a person aged 18-60 years who received the Ad26.COV2.S COVID-19 vaccine or a placebo. This specimen was peripheral blood, taken in a trial of Ad26.COV2.S vaccine versus placebo. The base sequence is TGTGCCAGCAACCCAACTAAGGGGCCAGGGGCTTACTCTGGAAACACCATATATTTT. Translation gives CASNPTKGPGAYSGNTIYF. Where the CDR3 stops, the reference TRBV28 and TRBJ1-3 genes take over; the full variable domain is DVKVTQSSRYLVKRTGEKVFLECVQDMDHENMFWYRQDPGLGLRLIYFSYDVKMKEKGDIPEGYSVSREKKERFSLILESASTNQTSMYLCASNPTKGPGAYSGNTIYFGEGSWLTVV.